The sequence of this TCR beta chain was determined in a study of OX40 agonist ivuxolimab in advanced cancers. Assay used: immunoSEQ multiplex PCR; TCRdb lists only in-frame clones, some missing. The data contain 84,000 or so clones, about 90% of them singletons. Germline CDR1 and CDR2: LNHDA and SQIVND (reference sequence). CDR3 length: 14 residues. With V trimmed by 5 bases and J by 7 bases, 7 bases remained unmatched. The source is an adult with an advanced solid tumor such as melanoma, head and neck, liver or kidney cancer. The specimen comprised CD4+ or CD8+ T cells sorted from blood, sampled in a trial of the OX40 agonist ivuxolimab. The V and J genes are TRBV19 and TRBJ2-3; TRBD1 matches 9 bases. CDR3 in DNA: TGTGCCAGTAGTTTGGGACAGGGCCCTTATACGCAGTATTTT. This sequence encodes CASSLGQGPYTQYF.